The entry below describes one T cell receptor beta chain. No antigen is known for it. This sample was taken from a study of graft-versus-host responses after intestinal transplantation. On the study more broadly: Grafts that recipients had were multivisceral, liver-intestinal, or isolated intestinal transplants. Broader study findings: Circulating GvH clone levels at their peak were associated with HvG declines (early post-transplant).

Measured with immunoSEQ multiplex PCR; TCRdb has only the in-frame clones, and not every one. The sample records about 19,000 clones, about 80% being singletons. The clonotype was recovered from a human patient who received an intestinal transplant, so some T cells may come from the graft donor. This sample comprised PBMCs, obtained 14 days after transplant.

The CDR3 reads CASSWDNTEAFF. The CDR3 region has the DNA TGTGCCAGCAGTTGGGACAACACTGAAGCTTTCTTT. The rearrangement links TRBV27 to TRBJ1-1, with D maybe TRBD1 (5 bases). Trimming stripped 4 bases from V and 2 bases from J, with 5 bases between. The CDR3 runs to 12 residues. Germline assignment: CDR1 MNHEY and CDR2 SMNVEV (reference sequence).